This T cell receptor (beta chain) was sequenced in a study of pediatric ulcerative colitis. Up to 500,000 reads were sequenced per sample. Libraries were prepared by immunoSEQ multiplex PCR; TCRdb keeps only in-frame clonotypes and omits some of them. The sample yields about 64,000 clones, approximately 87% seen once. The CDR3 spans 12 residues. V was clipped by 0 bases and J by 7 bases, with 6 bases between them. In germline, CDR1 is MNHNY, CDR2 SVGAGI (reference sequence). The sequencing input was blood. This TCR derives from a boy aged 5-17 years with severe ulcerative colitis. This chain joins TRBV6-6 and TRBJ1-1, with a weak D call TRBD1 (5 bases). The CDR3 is CASSYSQGEAFF. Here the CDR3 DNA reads TGTGCCAGCAGTTACTCGCAGGGTGAAGCTTTCTTT.